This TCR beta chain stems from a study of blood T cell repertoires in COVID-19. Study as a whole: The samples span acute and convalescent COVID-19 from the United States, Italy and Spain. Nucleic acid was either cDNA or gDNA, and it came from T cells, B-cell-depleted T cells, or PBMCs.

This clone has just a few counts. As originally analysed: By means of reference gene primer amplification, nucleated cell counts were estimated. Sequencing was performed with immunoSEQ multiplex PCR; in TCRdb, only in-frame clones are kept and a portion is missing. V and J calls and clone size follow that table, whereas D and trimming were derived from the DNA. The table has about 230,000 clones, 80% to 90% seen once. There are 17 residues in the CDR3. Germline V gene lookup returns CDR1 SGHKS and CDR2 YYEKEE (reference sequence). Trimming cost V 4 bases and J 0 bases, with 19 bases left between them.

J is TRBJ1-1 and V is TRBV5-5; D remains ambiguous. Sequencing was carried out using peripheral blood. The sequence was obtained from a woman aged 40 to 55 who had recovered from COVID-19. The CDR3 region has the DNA TGTGCCAGCAGCCGGAGTTTTGCTACGGCAATGAACACTGAAGCTTTCTTT. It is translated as CASSRSFATAMNTEAFF.